The 31 T cell receptor beta chains in this list originate from one sample, sequenced in a study of spatial heterogeneity in lung cancer. Findings of the study overall: Intratumoral expanded alpha and beta TCR counts were found to track tumor mutation counts.

Time point given: sample taken at primary tumor resection. TCRdb reanalysed the 5' RACE reads using MiXCR and keeps one entry per CDR3 protein. The table records around 8,100 distinct CDR3 sequences, 11% to 15% of them present only once. Which antigens these TCRs recognize remains unknown. Specimen: lung tumor tissue, collected at surgery. These receptors were collected from a female donor with early-stage non-small cell lung cancer.

At least ten counts were recorded for this clonotype. This beta chain was picked up by a library intended for alpha chains and is off target, so its count carries little meaning. J is TRBJ2-2 and V is TRBV5-1; TRBD2 aligns across 8 bases. This CDR3 is built from 16 residues. Germline trimming cut 0 bases from V and 6 bases from J; bases unmatched to any gene: 7. CDR1 SGHRS and CDR2 YFSETQ come from the germline V gene. This chain's CDR3 is CASSLEWTSLSGELFF. Written as DNA, the CDR3 is TGCGCCAGCAGCTTGGAGTGGACTAGCTTATCCGGGGAGCTGTTTTTT.

This clonotype was found many times. The library was designed around alpha chains, so this beta chain is a stray read whose abundance carries little weight. DNA for the CDR3: TGTGCCAGCAGTTACTCTCAGGGGGCTAATTCACCCCTCCACTTT. Its protein product is CASSYSQGANSPLHF. The chain employs TRBV6-2 or TRBV6-3 and TRBJ1-6, with 8 nucleotides matching TRBD1. The V segment lost 0 bases and the J segment 6 bases; nucleotides outside the gene matches: 1. CDR1 MNHEY and CDR2 SVGEGT come from the germline V gene. CDR3 size: 15 residues.

By share, this clonotype ranks as medium-sized. Being off target in a library aimed at alpha chains, this beta chain has a size of little meaning. This rearrangement joins TRBV30 to TRBJ2-3; a possible D gene is TRBD1 (5 bases). This CDR3 region has 12 residues. Germline-derived CDR1 and CDR2 are GTSNPN and SVGIG (reference sequence). The germline V and J ends were trimmed by 2 bases and 14 bases, with 17 bases remaining between them. CDR3 loop: CAWSWARGRRYF. CDR3 bases: TGTGCCTGGAGTTGGGCAAGGGGAAGACGGTATTTT.

This clonotype qualifies as medium-sized. Since the library was made to target alpha chains, this beta chain is a stray read and its abundance is not meaningful. The CDR3 here is CASSWTGGKGELFF. The CDR3 DNA reads TGTGCCAGCAGCTGGACAGGGGGCAAGGGGGAGCTGTTTTTT. The chain has TRBV7-2 and TRBJ2-2; 11 positions agree with TRBD1. The V gene's germline CDR1 is SGHTA and CDR2 FQGNSA. The length of the CDR3 is 14 residues. V gave up 4 bases and J gave up 8 bases; unmatched junction bases: 3.

This clonotype is classed as medium-sized (0.01 to 0.1%). Little can be read into the size of this beta chain, an off-target read in a library designed for alpha chains. The chain recombines TRBV7-6 with TRBJ1-4; maybe TRBD1 (5 bases). This CDR3 is 15 amino acids long. Germline lookup yields CDR1 SGHVS and CDR2 FNYEAQ. The germline V and J ends were trimmed by 3 bases and 5 bases, with 13 bases remaining between them. As DNA, the CDR3 is TGTGCCAGCAGCTTTTCATGGGGCCCAAATGAAAAACTGTTTTTT. Protein sequence: CASSFSWGPNEKLFF.

Comment on this clonotype: A library made for alpha chains picked up this beta chain off target, so its size means little. The V gene is TRBV6-5, the J gene TRBJ1-2; tentatively, D is TRBD1 (6 bases). Trimming left V 9 bases short and J 8 bases short, with 13 bases between. The CDR3 has 11 amino acids. CDR1 and CDR2 from the germline V gene are MNHEY and SVGAGI. This chain's CDR3 is CASRTAEGYTF. CDR3 nucleotides: TGTGCCAGTCGGACAGCTGAAGGCTACACCTTC.

Note on this clonotype: The library was prepared for alpha chains; this beta chain is a stray read, so its frequency means little. The V and J genes are TRBV5-1 and TRBJ1-1; 7 positions match TRBD1. The CDR3 length is 15 residues. Trimming at V came to 0 bases and at J to 4 bases, leaving 6 bases not matched to a gene. Per germline, CDR1 SGHRS and CDR2 YFSETQ. CDR3 bases: TGCGCCAGCAGCTTGGCAGGGGGGAAACGCACTGAAGCTTTCTTT. Translating gives CASSLAGGKRTEAFF. Full variable domain (outside the CDR3, taken from reference TRBV5-1 and TRBJ1-1): KAGVTQTPRYLIKTRGQQVTLSCSPISGHRSVSWYQQTPGQGLQFLFEYFSETQRNKGNFPGRFSGRQFSNSRSEMNVSTLELGDSALYLCASSLAGGKRTEAFFGQGTRLTVV.

Worth noting for this clonotype: Because this beta chain is a stray read in a library intended to capture alpha chains, its abundance should not be given much weight. J is TRBJ2-6 and V is TRBV28, with D maybe TRBD2 (5 bases). The CDR3 spans 14 residues. Looked up from germline, CDR1 is MDHEN and CDR2 is SYDVKM. V was clipped by 3 bases and J by 4 bases, with 7 bases between them. The CDR3 region has the DNA TGTGCCAGCAGTTTGGAGGCGGGGGCCAACGTCCTGACTTTC. Protein: CASSLEAGANVLTF.

This clonotype was counted many times. Because the library targeted alpha chains, this beta chain is an off-target read whose size means little. This sequence joins TRBV6-1 and TRBJ2-1; D perhaps matches TRBD2 (5 bases). V was pared by 3 bases and J by 0 bases, with 18 bases between. This CDR3 is built from 18 residues. CDR1 MNHNS and CDR2 SASEGT come from the germline V gene. The CDR3 DNA reads TGTGCCAGCAGTGAGCACAGCGCCGGCCGGGGCTCCTACAATGAGCAGTTCTTC. Its protein is CASSEHSAGRGSYNEQFF.

This clonotype was recorded many times. Being off target in a library aimed at alpha chains, this beta chain has a size of little meaning. The chain combines TRBV20-1 with TRBJ2-7; either TRBD1 or TRBD2 may fit D (7 bases each). The CDR3 has 15 residues. CDR1 DFQATT and CDR2 SNEGSKA come from the germline V gene (reference sequence). Trimming took 0 bases from V and 6 from J, leaving 18 bases between them. The CDR3 DNA follows: TGCAGTGCTAGAGATCTCGGACAGGCGGGGGCCGAGCAGTACTTC. Residues: CSARDLGQAGAEQYF.

Judged by abundance, this clonotype is medium-sized. Since it is a stray read in a library aimed at alpha chains, this beta chain has a size that is not meaningful. J is TRBJ2-5 and V is TRBV7-2; no firm D call. Per the germline V gene, CDR1 is SGHTA and CDR2 is FQGNSA. The CDR3 totals 12 residues. V gave up 0 bases and J gave up 8 bases, with 7 bases separating them. CDR3 loop: CASSLAPETQYF. CDR3 coding DNA: TGTGCCAGCAGCTTAGCCCCGGAAACCCAGTACTTC.

This clonotype was recorded at least ten times. For a library built for alpha chains, this beta chain is a stray read; little rests on its size. The chain combines TRBV6-5 with TRBJ1-6, with D unclear. The germline V and J ends were trimmed by 6 bases and 7 bases, with 16 bases remaining between them. This CDR3 has 15 amino acids. Germline CDR1 reads MNHEY; CDR2 reads SVGAGI. Here the CDR3 reads CASRRFGRENSPLHF. The CDR3 nucleotides are TGTGCCAGCAGGCGTTTCGGACGGGAGAATTCACCCCTCCACTTT.

This clonotype has ten or more counts. As an off-target read in a library built for alpha chains, this beta chain has a frequency of little significance. This chain joins TRBV4-2 and TRBJ2-2; tentatively, D is TRBD2 (5 bases). Germline CDR1 and CDR2: LGHNA and YNFKEQ. With 2 bases removed from V and 0 bases from J, the gap between germline ends came to 7 bases. This CDR3 region has 15 residues. The CDR3 DNA reads TGTGCCAGCAGCCAACGGGGAGCGAACACCGGGGAGCTGTTTTTT. Protein: CASSQRGANTGELFF.

By share, this clonotype counts as medium-sized (0.01 to 0.1%). A library made for alpha chains picked up this beta chain off target, so its size means little. V gene TRBV12-3 or TRBV12-4 combines with J gene TRBJ2-5; maybe TRBD1 (6 bases). V was trimmed by 8 bases and J by 0 bases, leaving 13 bases between them. The CDR3 extends over 14 amino acids. The CDR3 region is CASGDIEDQETQYF. The CDR3 DNA follows: TGTGCCAGCGGGGACATCGAGGACCAAGAGACCCAGTACTTC.

This clonotype has a count of ten or more. Because this beta chain is a stray read in a library intended to capture alpha chains, its abundance should not be given much weight. This chain connects TRBV20-1 to TRBJ1-4; D unresolved. With 7 bases removed from V and 8 bases from J, the gap between germline ends came to 11 bases. The CDR3 loop spans 11 amino acids. Germline V gene lookup returns CDR1 DFQATT and CDR2 SNEGSKA (reference sequence). CDR3 DNA: TGCAGTGGAGGCCGCGGGGAAAAACTGTTTTTT. Its translation is CSGGRGEKLFF.

Note on this clonotype: This beta chain is an unintended read in a library built for alpha chains; its size means little. The J gene is TRBJ1-2, the V gene TRBV5-4; 8 nucleotides align to TRBD1. The germline V gene has CDR1 SGHNT and CDR2 YYREEE (reference sequence). The trim removed 5 bases at V and 7 bases at J, leaving 22 bases unmatched. The CDR3 runs 18 residues. The CDR3 DNA sequence: TGTGCCAGCAGAGCCTGGACAGGGTGGGGGGGCCTACTCTCTGGCTACACCTTC. It translates to CASRAWTGWGGLLSGYTF.

This clonotype was seen repeatedly, ten times or more. This beta chain is a stray read from a library made for alpha chains; its abundance is not meaningful. The rearrangement links TRBV7-8 to TRBJ2-7; either TRBD1 or TRBD2 may fit D (5 bases each). Germline V gene data show CDR1 as SGHVS and CDR2 as FQNEAQ. Trimming removed 5 bases from V and 2 bases from J, with 22 bases in between. The CDR3 length is 17 residues. DNA for the CDR3: TGTGCCAGCAGCCAAGCCGTCGGGGCGGTGATACCCTACGAGCAGTACTTC. Its translation is CASSQAVGAVIPYEQYF.

Sample share makes this clonotype medium-sized. Because this beta chain is a stray read in a library intended to capture alpha chains, its abundance should not be given much weight. This chain links TRBV20-1 with TRBJ2-3; D might be TRBD2 (5 bases). Germline CDR1 is DFQATT and CDR2 is SNEGSKA (reference sequence). V was pared by 1 base and J by 6 bases, with 26 bases between. CDR3 length equals 18 residues. CDR3 DNA: TGCAGTGCTAGAGTCCGGGGATATGGCACACACACAGCGGATACGCAGTATTTT. Residues: CSARVRGYGTHTADTQYF.

This clonotype has a count of ten or more. Since the library was made to target alpha chains, this beta chain is a stray read and its abundance is not meaningful. The V gene is TRBV7-6, the J gene TRBJ2-3, with 13 bases matching TRBD2. CDR3 length: 15 amino acids. Germline loops: CDR1 SGHVS, CDR2 FNYEAQ. The junction had 2 bases not matched to a gene; V was cut back by 5 bases and J by 3 bases. CDR3 nucleotide sequence: TGTGCCAGCAGCGTGGGACTAGCGGGGACAGATACGCAGTATTTT. Encoded protein: CASSVGLAGTDTQYF.

In the case of this clonotype: Within a library made for alpha chains, this beta chain is off target, and its count is uninformative. The CDR3 reads CASIRRGNTDTQYF. CDR3 DNA: TGTGCCAGCATTAGGCGGGGAAACACAGATACGCAGTATTTT. This chain links TRBV6-1 with TRBJ2-3, with D tentatively TRBD2 (6 bases). CDR3 size: 14 residues. V was cut by 7 bases and J by 2 bases, with 13 bases left in between. The germline CDR1 and CDR2 sequences are MNHNS and SASEGT.

The table lists this clonotype with many counts. This beta chain is off target for a library built for alpha chains, so its abundance means little. The CDR3: CSASPGTQYF. The CDR3 bases are TGCAGTGCTAGTCCCGGGACCCAGTACTTC. The rearrangement links TRBV20-1 to TRBJ2-5; D uncertain. The CDR3 has 10 amino acids. Looked up from germline, CDR1 is DFQATT and CDR2 is SNEGSKA (reference sequence). Deletions cut 3 bases from V and 7 bases from J, with 6 bases between.

Relative to its sample, this clonotype is medium-sized. A library made for alpha chains picked up this beta chain off target, so its size means little. CDR3 nucleotides: TGTGCCAGCAGTTACTCCACACGGAACTATGGCTACACCTTC. Its translation: CASSYSTRNYGYTF. The V call is TRBV6-2 or TRBV6-3, the J call TRBJ1-2; the D is unclear. Trimming removed 0 bases at V and 2 bases at J, with 7 bases between. The germline V gene has CDR1 MNHEY and CDR2 SVGEGT. The CDR3 has 14 residues.

In its sample, this clonotype ranks as medium-sized. Being off target in a library aimed at alpha chains, this beta chain has a size of little meaning. The V call is TRBV5-1, the J call TRBJ2-1, with TRBD1 matching 9 bases. The CDR3 totals 17 residues. Germline V CDR1 and CDR2: SGHRS, YFSETQ. Trimming took 7 bases from V and 4 from J; bases not matched to a gene: 15. The CDR3 coding sequence is TGCGCCAGCTCCCCGTTTCCTGACAGGGGGTTATACAATGAGCAGTTCTTC. This encodes CASSPFPDRGLYNEQFF.

This clonotype was seen ten or more times. This beta chain lies outside the target of a library built for alpha chains; its clone size means little. The DNA for the CDR3 is TGTGCCAGCAGCTTAGGATTGAGTAGCATCCCGGAGGATGAGCAGTTCTTC. Protein product: CASSLGLSSIPEDEQFF. The chain recombines TRBV7-8 with TRBJ2-1; the D gene is possibly TRBD2 (5 bases). V was clipped by 1 base and J by 8 bases, with 21 bases between them. The V gene's germline CDR1 is SGHVS and CDR2 FQNEAQ. The length of the CDR3 is 17 residues.

This clonotype was recorded at least ten times. This beta chain slipped into a library made for alpha chains as a stray read, so its size is not meaningful. The chain joins TRBV3-1 to TRBJ1-2; the D is unclear. The germline gives CDR1 LGHDT, CDR2 YNNKEL (reference sequence). V was trimmed by 4 bases and J by 3 bases, leaving 15 bases between them. The CDR3 is 15 amino acids. The CDR3 nucleotides are TGTGCCAGCAGCCTCCGGGCCGCGTCGGACTATGGCTACACCTTC. Its translation: CASSLRAASDYGYTF.

This clonotype is labeled medium-sized. The library was prepared for alpha chains; this beta chain is a stray read, so its frequency means little. The rearrangement joins TRBV4-3 to TRBJ2-7, with a possible D match to TRBD2 (6 bases). Between the trimmed V and J ends, which lost 0 bases and 3 bases, there was a span of 33 bases. This CDR3 has 22 amino acids. From germline, CDR1 is LGHNA and CDR2 YSLEER. CDR3 sequence (DNA): TGCGCCAGCAGCCAAGAAATCCAGTACGAGATAGGAGGGCCCACTCGTTACTACGAGCAGTACTTC. Amino acid sequence: CASSQEIQYEIGGPTRYYEQYF.

This clonotype was recorded many times. As an off-target read in a library built for alpha chains, this beta chain has a frequency of little significance. The rearrangement links TRBV5-5 to TRBJ1-5, with D perhaps matching TRBD1 (6 bases). The CDR3 covers 15 residues. The V end was cut by 5 bases, the J end by 3 bases, with 15 bases between. Germline V CDR1 and CDR2: SGHKS, YYEKEE (reference sequence). CDR3 in DNA: TGTGCCAGCAGTTCCCACAGGGATTCCAATCAGCCCCAGCATTTT. Protein product: CASSSHRDSNQPQHF.

This clonotype is termed medium-sized. A library prepared for alpha chains yielded this beta chain as an off-target read; its size is of little meaning. The chain carries TRBV20-1 and TRBJ2-7; D not certain. Germline CDR1 is DFQATT and CDR2 is SNEGSKA (reference sequence). The CDR3 consists of 13 residues. V was cut by 1 base and J by 3 bases, with 10 bases left in between. The CDR3 loop is CSARGVQDYEQYF. CDR3 coding DNA: TGCAGTGCTAGAGGGGTTCAGGACTACGAGCAGTACTTC.

This clonotype counts as large. Little can be read into the size of this beta chain, an off-target read in a library designed for alpha chains. The chain uses TRBV6-5 and TRBJ1-3; D ambiguous. Trimming shortened V by 0 bases and J by 0 bases, and 3 bases separated the two germline ends. The CDR3 is made up of 14 amino acids. Germline V gene lookup returns CDR1 MNHEY and CDR2 SVGAGI. The CDR3 sequence: CASSYSFSGNTIYF. CDR3 DNA sequence: TGTGCCAGCAGTTACTCGTTCTCTGGAAACACCATATATTTT.

On this clonotype itself: Because this beta chain is a stray read in a library intended to capture alpha chains, its abundance should not be given much weight. The chain uses TRBV13 and TRBJ1-6, with TRBD1 identical over 8 bases. V shed 5 bases and J 9 bases; nucleotides not matched to a gene: 6. In germline, CDR1 is PRHDT, CDR2 FYEKMQ (reference sequence). The CDR3 consists of 14 residues. The CDR3 region has the DNA TGTGCCAGCAGCCCGTGGGACAGGTTTTCACCCCTCCACTTT. Translating it yields CASSPWDRFSPLHF.

This clonotype rates as medium-sized. The library was built for alpha chains, so this beta chain is an off-target read and its size means little. CDR3 in DNA: TGTGCCAGCAGTAGACTAGCGGGGACCTACGAGCAGTACTTC. This translates into CASSRLAGTYEQYF. The chain joins TRBV6-5 to TRBJ2-7; 11 nucleotides align to TRBD2. Looked up from germline, CDR1 is MNHEY and CDR2 is SVGAGI. This CDR3 has 14 amino acids. V trimming: 5 bases; J trimming: 2 bases; junction bases outside the gene matches: 2.